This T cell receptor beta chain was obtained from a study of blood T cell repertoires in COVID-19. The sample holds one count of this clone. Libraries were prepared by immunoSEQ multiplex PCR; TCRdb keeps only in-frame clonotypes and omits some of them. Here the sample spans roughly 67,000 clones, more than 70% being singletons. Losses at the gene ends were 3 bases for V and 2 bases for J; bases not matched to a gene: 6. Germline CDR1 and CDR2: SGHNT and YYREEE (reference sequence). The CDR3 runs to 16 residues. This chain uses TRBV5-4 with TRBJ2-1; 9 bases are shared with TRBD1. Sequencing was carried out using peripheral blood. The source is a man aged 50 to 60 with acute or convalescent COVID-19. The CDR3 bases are TGTGCCAGCAGCTCCGGCCGGGACAGGGCCTACAATGAGCAGTTCTTC. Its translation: CASSSGRDRAYNEQFF.